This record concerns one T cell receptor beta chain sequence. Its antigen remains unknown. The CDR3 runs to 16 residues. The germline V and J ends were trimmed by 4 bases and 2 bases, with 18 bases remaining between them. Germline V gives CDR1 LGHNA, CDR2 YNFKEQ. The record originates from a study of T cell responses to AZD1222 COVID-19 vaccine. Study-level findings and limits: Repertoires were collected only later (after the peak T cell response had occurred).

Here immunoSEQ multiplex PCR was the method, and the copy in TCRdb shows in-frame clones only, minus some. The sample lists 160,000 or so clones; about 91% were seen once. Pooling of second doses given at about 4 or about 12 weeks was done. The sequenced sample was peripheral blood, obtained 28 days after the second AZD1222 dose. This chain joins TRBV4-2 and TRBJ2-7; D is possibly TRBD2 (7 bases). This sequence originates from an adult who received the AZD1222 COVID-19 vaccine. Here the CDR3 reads CASSLGAGREAYEQYF. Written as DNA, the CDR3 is TGTGCCAGCAGCCTGGGGGCCGGCCGGGAGGCCTACGAGCAGTACTTC.